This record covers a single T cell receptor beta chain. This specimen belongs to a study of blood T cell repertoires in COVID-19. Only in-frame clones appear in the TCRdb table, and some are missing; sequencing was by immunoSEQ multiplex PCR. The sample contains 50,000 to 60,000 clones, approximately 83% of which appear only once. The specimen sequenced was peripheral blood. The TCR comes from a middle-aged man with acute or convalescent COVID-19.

The CDR3 region has the DNA TGTGCCACCAGCAGAGATGGGGGAGGCGAGCAGTACTTC. Translation: CATSRDGGGEQYF. The chain carries TRBV15 and TRBJ2-7; weak D call: TRBD2 (6 bases). The CDR3 is 13 amino acids. Trimming took 0 bases from V and 6 from J, leaving 9 bases between them. Germline-derived CDR1 and CDR2 are LNHNV and YYDKDF (reference sequence).